The text below deals with one TCR beta chain. No antigen is known for it. V lost 2 bases, J lost 6 bases, and 5 bases stayed unmatched. The V gene's germline CDR1 is SGHRS and CDR2 YFSETQ. CDR3 size: 14 residues. Hyperthyroidism of Graves' type that showed no ophthalmopathy progression within 18 months was stable. Exclusion criteria comprised uncontrolled infection, other autoimmune disease, pregnancy or lactation. This sample was included in a study of T cells in Graves' hyperthyroidism and ophthalmopathy. Across the whole study: Blood was drawn when the patient was first diagnosed and still untreated.

Findings of the study overall: Ophthalmopathy and stable hyperthyroidism were told apart by a 13 V-J model.

Amplification of TCR beta CDR3 regions was performed using RNA transcripts as template. First-round RT-PCR targeting the TCR CDR3 was performed with the HTBI primer set. TCRdb fed the multiplex PCR reads into MiXCR, producing one record per CDR3 protein. This sample has some 800,000 distinct CDR3 sequences, with roughly 37% found just once. The sequence was collected from a man aged 18-30 years with Graves' hyperthyroidism. The rearrangement uses TRBV5-1 and TRBJ2-7; the match to TRBD2 covers 10 bases. Material: blood. CDR3: CASSFELAGSEQYF. DNA for the CDR3: TGCGCCAGCAGCTTCGAACTAGCGGGGTCCGAGCAGTACTTC.